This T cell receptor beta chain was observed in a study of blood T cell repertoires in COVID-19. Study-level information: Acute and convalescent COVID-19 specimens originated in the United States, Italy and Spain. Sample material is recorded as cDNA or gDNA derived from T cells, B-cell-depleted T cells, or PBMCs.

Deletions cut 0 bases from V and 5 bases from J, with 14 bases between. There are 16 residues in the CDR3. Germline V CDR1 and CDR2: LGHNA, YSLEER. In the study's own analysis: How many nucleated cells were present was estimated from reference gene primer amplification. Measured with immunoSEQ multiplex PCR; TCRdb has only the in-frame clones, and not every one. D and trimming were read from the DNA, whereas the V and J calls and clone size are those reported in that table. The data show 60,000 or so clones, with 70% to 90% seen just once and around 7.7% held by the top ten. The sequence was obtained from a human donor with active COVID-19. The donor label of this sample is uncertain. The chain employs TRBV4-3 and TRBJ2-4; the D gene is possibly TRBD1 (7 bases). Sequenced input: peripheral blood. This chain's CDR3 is CASSQEAGGFQNIQYF. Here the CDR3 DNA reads TGCGCCAGCAGCCAAGAGGCAGGGGGGTTCCAAAACATTCAGTACTTC.